This passage covers 11 T cell receptor beta chains from one sample sequenced in a study of T cell responses to AZD1222 COVID-19 vaccine. The assay was immunoSEQ multiplex PCR, and TCRdb's table has in-frame clones only and misses some. The data contain about 110,000 clones, approximately 90% of them singletons. The source was peripheral blood, collected on day 0 of AZD1222 vaccination. These receptors were obtained from an adult in good health.

This clone was seen a single time. CDR3 nucleotides: TGTGCCAGCAGCTTGTCAGGGGGCAATGGAAACACCATATATTTT. Translation: CASSLSGGNGNTIYF. The gene calls are TRBV5-4 and TRBJ1-3, with 8 bases that match TRBD1. Per the germline V gene, CDR1 is SGHNT and CDR2 is YYREEE (reference sequence). The CDR3 has 15 amino acids. V gave up 1 base and J gave up 3 bases; unmatched junction bases: 3. Full variable domain (remainder filled in from reference TRBV5-4 and TRBJ1-3): ETGVTQSPTHLIKTRGQQVTLRCSSQSGHNTVSWYQQALGQGPQFIFQYYREEENGRGNFPPRFSGLQFPNYSSELNVNALELDDSALYLCASSLSGGNGNTIYFGEGSWLTVV.

The chain links TRBV7-6 to TRBJ2-2; D remains unclear. The CDR3 is made up of 12 amino acids. Germline V gene lookup returns CDR1 SGHVS and CDR2 FNYEAQ. With 2 bases removed from V and 7 bases from J, the gap between germline ends came to 5 bases. CDR3 region: CASSLRLGELFF. The CDR3 DNA reads as TGTGCCAGCAGCTTACGCCTCGGGGAGCTGTTTTTT.

This rearrangement joins TRBV5-1 to TRBJ2-1, with 13 bases that match TRBD2. The CDR3 covers 19 residues. V was pared by 3 bases and J by 1 base, with 10 bases of the junction left unmatched. From germline, CDR1 is SGHRS and CDR2 YFSETQ. The CDR3 region is CASSYLGTSGARSYNEQFF. In DNA form, the CDR3 reads TGCGCCAGCAGCTACCTCGGGACTAGCGGGGCCCGTTCCTACAATGAGCAGTTCTTC.

V usage is TRBV11-2 and J usage is TRBJ1-1, with a weak D call TRBD1 (5 bases). V was clipped by 4 bases and J by 4 bases, with 13 bases between them. The V gene's germline CDR1 is SGHAT and CDR2 FQNNGV. This CDR3 region has 14 residues. The CDR3 here is CASSSRWGGTEAFF. CDR3 in DNA: TGTGCCAGCAGCTCCCGGTGGGGGGGCACTGAAGCTTTCTTT.

The chain has TRBV5-1 and TRBJ1-1; 9 bases align to TRBD1. The CDR3 is 15 residues long. The junction had 1 base not matched to a gene; V was cut back by 0 bases and J by 1 base. Per germline, CDR1 SGHRS and CDR2 YFSETQ. In DNA form, the CDR3 reads TGCGCCAGCAGCTTGGACAGGGGGCCGAACACTGAAGCTTTCTTT. Encoded protein: CASSLDRGPNTEAFF.

This rearrangement joins TRBV11-1 to TRBJ1-1; a weak D match, TRBD1 (5 bases). This CDR3 has 14 amino acids. Between the trimmed V and J ends, which lost 5 bases and 5 bases, there was a span of 15 bases. Germline assignment: CDR1 SGHAT and CDR2 FQDESV (reference sequence). This CDR3 is CASSPIRGRTEAFF. As DNA, the CDR3 is TGTGCCAGCAGCCCCATACGGGGGAGGACTGAAGCTTTCTTT.

The V gene is TRBV18, the J gene TRBJ1-4; TRBD1 agrees at 9 bases. Germline-derived CDR1 and CDR2 are KGHSH and LQKENI. There are 15 residues in the CDR3. V shed 3 bases and J 7 bases; nucleotides not matched to a gene: 6. The CDR3 loop reads CASSPVTGGSEKLFF. The DNA of the CDR3 is TGTGCCAGCTCACCCGTGACAGGGGGTAGTGAAAAACTGTTTTTT.

The chain joins TRBV2 to TRBJ1-5, with D hard to call. There are 13 residues in the CDR3. Trimming stripped 6 bases from V and 1 base from J, with 7 bases between. The germline V gene has CDR1 SNHLY and CDR2 FYNNEI. CDR3: CASRSMSNQPQHF. Here the CDR3 DNA reads TGTGCCAGCAGAAGCATGAGCAATCAGCCCCAGCATTTT.

This rearrangement joins TRBV3-1 (or the pseudogene TRBV3-2) to TRBJ1-1, with D maybe TRBD1 (6 bases). This CDR3 has 14 residues. Per germline, CDR1 LGHDT and CDR2 YNNKEL (reference sequence). V lost 5 bases and J lost 1, with 11 bases in between. The DNA of the CDR3 is TGTGCCAGCAGCAAACAGGGATCGAACACTGAAGCTTTCTTT. This translates into CASSKQGSNTEAFF.

This chain uses TRBV15 with TRBJ1-6, with TRBD1 matching 8 bases. CDR3 length: 16 residues. V trimming: 3 bases; J trimming: 4 bases; junction bases outside the gene matches: 5. Germline CDR1 reads LNHNV; CDR2 reads YYDKDF (reference sequence). The CDR3 DNA reads as TGTGCCACCAGCAGTTTTGGACAGGGTTATAATTCACCCCTCCACTTT. Translating gives CATSSFGQGYNSPLHF.

The table lists this clone with a count of one. The chain combines TRBV6-1 with TRBJ1-5; 9 nucleotides match TRBD1. CDR3 size: 15 residues. The junction had 3 bases not matched to a gene; V was cut back by 3 bases and J by 3 bases. Looked up from germline, CDR1 is MNHNS and CDR2 is SASEGT. The CDR3 region is CASSDRTGVNQPQHF. The CDR3 DNA is TGTGCCAGCAGTGACCGGACAGGGGTCAATCAGCCCCAGCATTTT.